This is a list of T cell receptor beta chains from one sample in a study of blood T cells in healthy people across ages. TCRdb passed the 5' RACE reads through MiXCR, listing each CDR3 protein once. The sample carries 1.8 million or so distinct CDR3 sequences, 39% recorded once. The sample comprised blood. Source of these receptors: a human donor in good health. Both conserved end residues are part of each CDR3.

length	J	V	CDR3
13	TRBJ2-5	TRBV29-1	CSVEPGPWETQYF
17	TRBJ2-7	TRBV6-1	CASSPYSVGFHSYEQYF
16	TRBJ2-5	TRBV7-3	CASSLHSGGAGETQYF
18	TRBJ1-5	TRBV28	CASRPTGRPGLNLAPQHF
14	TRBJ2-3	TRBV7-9	CASTPGLNEDTQYF
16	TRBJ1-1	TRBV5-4	CASSLGQGNPHDRAFF
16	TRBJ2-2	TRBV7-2	CASSLIAGLNTGELFF
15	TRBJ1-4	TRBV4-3	CASSPDSSTNEKLFF
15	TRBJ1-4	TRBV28	CASKGLGATNEKLFF
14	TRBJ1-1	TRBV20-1	CSAQRGTGLLEAFF
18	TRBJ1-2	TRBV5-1	CASSWDSGTGGANYGYTF
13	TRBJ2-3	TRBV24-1	CATSDGRTDTQYF
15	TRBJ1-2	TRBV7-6	CAGSPISGGDYGCTF
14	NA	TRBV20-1	CSAREGGPSSEQYF
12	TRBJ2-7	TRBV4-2	CASSQARAEQYF
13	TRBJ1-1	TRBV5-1	CASSLGVNAEAFF
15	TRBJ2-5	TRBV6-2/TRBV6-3	CASRVGYLLQETQYF
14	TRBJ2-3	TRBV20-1	CSASISGDTDTQYF
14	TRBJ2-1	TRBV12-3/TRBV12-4	CASSSPPLYNEQFF
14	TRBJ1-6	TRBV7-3	CASSPGPRWAPLHF
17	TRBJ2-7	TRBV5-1	CASSLTTDTPFTHEQYF
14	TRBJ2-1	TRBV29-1	CSVEALQGYNEQFF
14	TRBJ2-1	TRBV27	CASSLSQLNNEQFF
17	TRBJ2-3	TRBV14	CASPRFMGLCIKDTQYF
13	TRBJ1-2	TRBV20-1	CSAIVRQGGGYTF
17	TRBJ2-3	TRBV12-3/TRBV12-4	CASSLWTGDPGPDTQYF
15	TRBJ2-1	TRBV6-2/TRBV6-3	CTSSYGGIICNEQFF
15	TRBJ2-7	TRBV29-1	CSVEGGEQFPYEQYF
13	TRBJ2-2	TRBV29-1	CSATGGLAGELFF
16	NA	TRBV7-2	CASSFMGGGSYNEQYF
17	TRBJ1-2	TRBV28	CASSLAGTPKKDYGYTF
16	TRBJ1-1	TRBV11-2	CASSFIRTGGNTEAFF
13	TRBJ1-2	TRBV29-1	CSVRIQANYGYTF
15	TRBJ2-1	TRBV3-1	CASRGLGTGRNEQFF
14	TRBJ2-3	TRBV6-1	CASNLAGGADTQYF
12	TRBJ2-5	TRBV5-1	CASTNNEETQYF